A selection of T cell receptor beta chains follows, all from one sample in a study of spatial heterogeneity in lung cancer. TCRdb called the 5' RACE reads again in MiXCR, with one record for every CDR3 protein. The repertoire holds about 3,100 distinct CDR3 sequences, with 10% to 15% as singletons. Source: lung tumor tissue, taken at surgery. Source of these receptors: a male donor with early-stage non-small cell lung cancer. Both conserved end residues are part of each CDR3. Fields, in order: J gene, clone size, V gene, CDR3 length, D gene, CDR3 protein, CDR3 DNA. A D gene is named only where the DNA matches it firmly. Clone size is given for some rows only: seen once, a few or many times, or a class if the clone is expanded.

TRBJ2-5	medium-sized	TRBV20-1	18	-	CSASPEDYRDQVGETQYF	TGCAGTGCTAGCCCGGAGGACTACCGAGATCAAGTGGGAGAGACCCAGTACTTC
TRBJ2-5	-	TRBV6-5	13	-	CASSDRSQETQYF	TGTGCCAGCTCGGACAGATCTCAAGAGACCCAGTACTTC
TRBJ2-2	-	TRBV29-1	14	TRBD1	CSSLGPQGTGELFF	TGCAGCAGCTTGGGGCCACAGGGGACCGGGGAGCTGTTTTTT
TRBJ2-5	medium-sized	TRBV24-1	14	TRBD1	CATSDPGTEETQYF	TGTGCCACCAGTGATCCCGGGACAGAAGAGACCCAGTACTTC
TRBJ2-7	few	TRBV20-1	13	-	CSARPDRRYEQYF	TGCAGTGCTAGACCGGACCGTCGCTACGAGCAGTACTTC
TRBJ1-1	medium-sized	TRBV6-2/TRBV6-3	13	-	CASSYSVNTEAFF	TGTGCCAGCAGTTACTCGGTGAACACTGAAGCTTTCTTT
TRBJ2-1	few	TRBV11-2	16	-	CASSLSGTLTYNEQFF	TGTGCCAGCAGCCTGTCCGGGACATTGACCTACAATGAGCAGTTCTTC
TRBJ1-4	medium-sized	TRBV30	13	-	CAWTPVFDEKLFF	TGTGCCTGGACTCCGGTCTTCGATGAAAAACTGTTTTTT
TRBJ2-5	medium-sized	TRBV12-3/TRBV12-4	15	TRBD2	CASSLGAAGGETQYF	TGTGCCAGCAGCCTCGGGGCAGCGGGGGGAGAGACCCAGTACTTC
TRBJ2-7	medium-sized	TRBV7-6	15	-	CASSSGPQAAYEQYF	TGTGCCAGCAGTTCCGGGCCTCAAGCCGCCTACGAGCAGTACTTC
TRBJ2-1	medium-sized	TRBV10-2	13	TRBD2	CASSESSGVEQFF	TGCGCCAGCAGTGAGTCTAGCGGGGTTGAGCAGTTCTTC
TRBJ2-5	-	TRBV7-8	16	-	CASSLALGKYQETQYF	TGTGCCAGCAGCTTAGCGTTGGGGAAGTACCAAGAGACCCAGTACTTC
TRBJ2-3	few	TRBV12-3/TRBV12-4	18	TRBD2	CASTQSAGGGLSTDTQYF	TGTGCCAGCACCCAAAGTGCGGGGGGGGGTCTTAGCACAGATACGCAGTATTTT
TRBJ1-4	medium-sized	TRBV3-1	15	-	CASSPIGVPNEKLFF	TGTGCCAGCAGCCCAATTGGGGTCCCTAATGAAAAACTGTTTTTT
TRBJ2-7	-	TRBV7-2	15	TRBD1	CASSPPTGGVSEQYF	TGTGCCAGCAGCCCCCCAACAGGGGGCGTCAGCGAGCAGTACTTC
TRBJ2-7	large	TRBV28	13	-	CASNRNPADEQYF	TGTGCCAGCAATCGGAACCCAGCGGACGAGCAGTACTTC
TRBJ1-1	few	TRBV19	15	-	CASSAFKIGKTEAFF	TGTGCCAGTAGTGCCTTCAAGATCGGAAAGACTGAAGCTTTCTTT
TRBJ2-1	few	TRBV7-2	15	-	CASSLPGGGYNEQFF	TGTGCCAGCAGCTTACCAGGGGGAGGCTACAATGAGCAGTTCTTC
TRBJ2-3	-	TRBV7-2	14	-	CASSTQGFSDTQYF	TGTGCCAGCAGCACACAGGGATTCTCAGATACGCAGTATTTT
TRBJ2-5	-	TRBV28	15	-	CASSLGGAEGETQYF	TGTGCCAGCAGTTTGGGCGGCGCCGAGGGAGAGACCCAGTACTTC
TRBJ2-5	medium-sized	TRBV5-1	15	-	CASSFQGRVEETQYF	TGCGCCAGCAGCTTCCAGGGCCGGGTGGAAGAGACCCAGTACTTC
TRBJ2-7	medium-sized	TRBV5-1	14	-	CASNRDWSSYEQYF	TGCGCCAGCAACCGGGACTGGAGCTCCTACGAGCAGTACTTC
TRBJ2-1	few	TRBV5-1	12	-	CASSFRDNEQFF	TGCGCCAGCAGCTTCAGGGATAATGAGCAGTTCTTC
TRBJ1-5	few	TRBV14	13	-	CASSRQYNQPQHF	TGTGCCAGCAGTCGACAGTACAATCAGCCCCAGCATTTT
TRBJ2-6	once	TRBV19	14	-	CASSSGDGANVLTF	TGTGCCAGTAGTTCGGGGGACGGGGCCAACGTCCTGACTTTC
TRBJ2-7	-	TRBV18	15	TRBD1	CASSPAGTGTYEQYF	TGTGCCAGCTCCCCGGCCGGGACAGGGACCTACGAGCAGTACTTC
TRBJ2-4	-	TRBV5-1	15	-	CASSLSGLAKNIQYF	TGCGCCAGCAGCTTGTCCGGGCTAGCCAAAAACATTCAGTACTTC
TRBJ1-4	medium-sized	TRBV12-3/TRBV12-4	15	TRBD1	CASRYNRGTNEKLFF	TGTGCCAGCAGGTACAACAGGGGAACTAATGAAAAACTGTTTTTT
TRBJ2-7	medium-sized	TRBV29-1	12	-	CSVKTGSYEQYF	TGCAGCGTCAAAACAGGGTCGTACGAGCAGTACTTC
TRBJ2-2	-	TRBV12-3/TRBV12-4	14	TRBD1	CASRQGARTGELFF	TGTGCCAGCCGACAGGGGGCGCGAACCGGGGAGCTGTTTTTT
TRBJ2-5	few	TRBV7-2	15	-	CASSLALDTFATQYF	TGTGCCAGCAGCTTAGCGCTCGATACCTTCGCGACCCAGTACTTC
TRBJ2-7	few	TRBV20-1	13	-	CSASSSSPYEQYF	TGCAGTGCTAGTTCTAGCAGCCCCTACGAGCAGTACTTC
TRBJ2-2	medium-sized	TRBV6-6	16	TRBD1	CASSPPGQGSVGELFF	TGTGCCAGCAGTCCCCCGGGACAGGGGTCCGTTGGGGAGCTGTTTTTT
TRBJ2-7	medium-sized	TRBV6-6	17	TRBD1	CASSTGDRGRRSYEQYF	TGTGCCAGCAGTACTGGGGACAGGGGGCGGAGATCCTACGAGCAGTACTTC
TRBJ1-4	large	TRBV7-9	14	-	CASSLWGSNEKLFF	TGTGCCAGCAGCTTATGGGGGTCTAATGAAAAACTGTTTTTT
TRBJ1-5	medium-sized	TRBV6-2/TRBV6-3	15	-	CASSYKGSWNQPQHF	TGTGCCAGCAGTTACAAAGGGAGTTGGAATCAGCCCCAGCATTTT
TRBJ1-2	-	TRBV18	15	TRBD1	CASSMTGVANYGYTF	TGTGCCAGCTCAATGACAGGGGTAGCGAACTATGGCTACACCTTC
TRBJ2-7	many	TRBV5-1	14	TRBD2	CASSWAGGHYEQYF	TGCGCCAGCTCCTGGGCGGGGGGGCACTACGAGCAGTACTTC
TRBJ2-1	few	TRBV20-1	17	TRBD2	CSAPGLAGGRSYNEQFF	TGCAGTGCCCCGGGGCTAGCGGGGGGGCGTTCCTACAATGAGCAGTTCTTC
TRBJ1-5	medium-sized	TRBV20-1	15	-	CSARRRDSVEQPQHF	TGCAGTGCTAGACGACGGGACTCCGTCGAGCAGCCCCAGCATTTT
TRBJ1-1	medium-sized	TRBV11-2	15	TRBD1	CASSFLTGGGTEAFF	TGTGCCAGCAGCTTTCTGACAGGGGGGGGGACTGAAGCTTTCTTT
TRBJ1-2	medium-sized	TRBV18	15	-	CASSPGTRNNYGYTF	TGTGCCAGCTCACCAGGGACTCGTAACAACTATGGCTACACCTTC
TRBJ2-1	many	TRBV7-2	15	TRBD1	CASSLAGGWGNEQFF	TGTGCCAGCAGCCTAGCAGGGGGCTGGGGAAATGAGCAGTTCTTC
TRBJ1-1	medium-sized	TRBV29-1	13	-	CSVERGVNTEAFF	TGCAGCGTTGAACGAGGGGTGAACACTGAAGCTTTCTTT
TRBJ2-2	-	TRBV5-1	16	-	CASSLGHLANTGELFF	TGCGCCAGCAGCTTAGGACACCTTGCGAACACCGGGGAGCTGTTTTTT
TRBJ2-2	few	TRBV28	16	TRBD1	CASSLWGQGNTGELFF	TGTGCCAGCAGTTTATGGGGACAGGGAAACACCGGGGAGCTGTTTTTT
TRBJ2-7	medium-sized	TRBV11-2	14	TRBD1	CASAADRVVGEQYF	TGTGCCAGCGCCGCCGACAGGGTTGTTGGCGAGCAGTACTTC
TRBJ2-2	medium-sized	TRBV27	15	-	CASSPRGFNTGELFF	TGTGCCAGCAGTCCACGGGGGTTCAACACCGGGGAGCTGTTTTTT
TRBJ2-1	medium-sized	TRBV11-2	13	TRBD2	CASSSGLANEQFF	TGTGCCAGCAGCTCGGGACTAGCCAATGAGCAGTTCTTC
TRBJ2-2	medium-sized	TRBV6-4	14	-	CASSPISQTGELFF	TGTGCCAGCAGCCCAATAAGCCAGACCGGGGAGCTGTTTTTT
TRBJ2-2	medium-sized	TRBV18	11	-	CASSPDGELFF	TGTGCCAGCTCACCAGACGGGGAGCTGTTTTTT
TRBJ2-1	many	TRBV3-1	15	-	CASSQEDLSRKEQFF	TGTGCCAGCAGCCAAGAGGACCTAAGCAGAAAGGAGCAGTTCTTC
TRBJ1-1	-	TRBV29-1	15	-	CSVVSRPGSNTEAFF	TGCAGCGTTGTGAGTAGACCAGGGAGTAACACTGAAGCTTTCTTT
TRBJ2-5	medium-sized	TRBV7-8	11	-	CASSWGETQYF	TGTGCCAGCAGCTGGGGAGAGACCCAGTACTTC
TRBJ1-2	medium-sized	TRBV19	14	-	CASNPLGGNYGYTF	TGTGCCAGCAATCCCTTGGGGGGTAACTATGGCTACACCTTC
TRBJ2-2	-	TRBV24-1	14	-	CATSGPWVTGELFF	TGTGCCACCAGTGGCCCGTGGGTAACCGGGGAGCTGTTTTTT